The 17 T cell receptor beta chains below all came from one sample that was sequenced in a study of T cell clones after liver transplantation. Some clones are missing from TCRdb's copy, which holds only in-frame ones; the method was immunoSEQ multiplex PCR. Among tens of thousands of clones listed, 71% were seen once. Material: CD4+ T cells from blood, obtained before liver transplant. Source of these receptors: a human donor who received a liver transplant.

Many counts were recorded for this clone. The J gene is TRBJ1-1, the V gene TRBV11-2; TRBD1 matches 8 bases. The CDR3 extends over 15 amino acids. The germline CDR1 and CDR2 sequences are SGHAT and FQNNGV. V lost 5 bases and J lost 4; bases outside the gene matches: 9. The CDR3 bases are TGTGCCAGCAGCCTCCTGACAGGGGAGTTCACTGAAGCTTTCTTT. Its translation: CASSLLTGEFTEAFF.

J is TRBJ2-1 and V is TRBV9; tentative D call: TRBD1 (6 bases). CDR1 is SGDLS and CDR2 is YYNGEE in the germline V gene. This CDR3 has 16 residues. Deletions cut 3 bases from V and 2 bases from J, with 15 bases between. The CDR3 reads CASSASSGTTYNEQFF. CDR3 sequence (DNA): TGTGCCAGCAGCGCTTCCTCCGGGACAACCTACAATGAGCAGTTCTTC.

V gene TRBV28 combines with J gene TRBJ1-5, with 12 bases identical to TRBD1. Losses at the gene ends were 5 bases for V and 7 bases for J; bases not matched to a gene: 6. The CDR3 consists of 15 residues. CDR1 and CDR2 from the germline V gene are MDHEN and SYDVKM. As DNA, the CDR3 is TGTGCCAGCAGTACGTCCGGGACAGGGGGCCAGCCCCAGCATTTT. The encoded protein is CASSTSGTGGQPQHF.

V usage is TRBV19 and J usage is TRBJ1-1; the D is unclear. The CDR3 has 11 residues. V was clipped by 8 bases and J by 2 bases, with 6 bases between them. The V gene's germline CDR1 is LNHDA and CDR2 SQIVND (reference sequence). This chain's CDR3 is CASAGNTEAFF. The CDR3 coding sequence is TGTGCCAGTGCCGGTAACACTGAAGCTTTCTTT.

In nucleotides, the CDR3 is TGTGCCAGCAGACGTGTGGGACTAGGCCCCGGGGAGCTGTTTTTT. It codes for CASRRVGLGPGELFF. The V call is TRBV2, the J call TRBJ2-2; 8 nucleotides match TRBD2. V lost 6 bases, J lost 6 bases, and 9 bases stayed unmatched. The CDR3 is 15 amino acids. Germline loops: CDR1 SNHLY, CDR2 FYNNEI.

The genes are TRBV5-1 and TRBJ2-2, with a tentative D call TRBD1 (5 bases). The CDR3 runs to 16 residues. The germline gives CDR1 SGHRS, CDR2 YFSETQ. V was shortened by 2 bases and J by 0 bases, with 11 bases between the two germline ends. The CDR3 bases are TGCGCCAGCAGCTTAACAGGCGACGCGAACACCGGGGAGCTGTTTTTT. Encoded protein: CASSLTGDANTGELFF.

The sample holds one count of this clone. The chain joins TRBV2 to TRBJ2-3; D remains unclear. This CDR3 contains 13 residues. The germline gives CDR1 SNHLY, CDR2 FYNNEI. The V and J ends lost 8 bases and 3 bases respectively, with 12 bases between them. The CDR3: CASVHRTTDTQYF. For the CDR3, the DNA is TGTGCCAGCGTGCACAGAACAACAGATACGCAGTATTTT.

This clone has a single count. V gene TRBV7-8 combines with J gene TRBJ2-7; 8 bases are a match to TRBD1. Germline V gene data show CDR1 as SGHVS and CDR2 as FQNEAQ. V lost 6 bases to trimming and J lost 6 bases; unmatched junction nucleotides: 13. The CDR3 loop spans 15 amino acids. CDR3 nucleotides: TGTGCCAGCAGACCATCGGGACAGGTTGTAGGCGAGCAGTACTTC. Protein: CASRPSGQVVGEQYF.

The V and J genes are TRBV4-2 and TRBJ2-2; the match to TRBD2 covers 11 bases. The trim removed 0 bases at V and 6 bases at J, leaving 3 bases unmatched. The CDR3 loop spans 16 amino acids. In germline, CDR1 is LGHNA, CDR2 YNFKEQ. CDR3 protein: CASSQETGLAAGELFF. Here the CDR3 DNA reads TGTGCCAGCAGCCAAGAAACGGGACTAGCGGCCGGGGAGCTGTTTTTT.

This clone appeared a single time. The chain uses TRBV5-1 and TRBJ2-3; 11 bases are shared with TRBD2. Germline CDR1 SGHRS, CDR2 YFSETQ. CDR3 length equals 17 residues. Trimming took 4 bases from V and 3 from J; bases not matched to a gene: 10. The CDR3 DNA is TGCGCCAGCAGCCTCAAGATTACTAGCGGGGGAACAGATACGCAGTATTTT. It codes for CASSLKITSGGTDTQYF.

This clone was seen a single time. The V gene is TRBV5-1, the J gene TRBJ2-3, with 11 bases matching TRBD2. The CDR3 sequence is 16 residues long. Germline trimming cut 4 bases from V and 3 bases from J; bases unmatched to any gene: 7. CDR1 and CDR2 from the germline V gene are SGHRS and YFSETQ. The CDR3 bases are TGCGCCAGCAGCGTCCGTGCTAGCGGGGGGACAGATACGCAGTATTTT. This sequence encodes CASSVRASGGTDTQYF. The whole variable domain, remainder taken from reference TRBV5-1 and TRBJ2-3, is KAGVTQTPRYLIKTRGQQVTLSCSPISGHRSVSWYQQTPGQGLQFLFEYFSETQRNKGNFPGRFSGRQFSNSRSEMNVSTLELGDSALYLCASSVRASGGTDTQYFGPGTRLTVL.

The genes are TRBV5-1 and TRBJ1-5, with D perhaps matching TRBD1 (5 bases). This CDR3 spans 15 amino acids. Trimming removed 2 bases from V and 0 bases from J, with 9 bases in between. CDR1 and CDR2 (germline): SGHRS, YFSETQ. The CDR3 region has the DNA TGCGCCAGCAGCTTCGGGGGGAGTAGCAATCAGCCCCAGCATTTT. Amino acid sequence: CASSFGGSSNQPQHF.

The chain combines TRBV30 with TRBJ1-5, with 7 bases fitting TRBD1. Trimming cost V 3 bases and J 2 bases; bases outside gene matches: 10. CDR3 length equals 16 residues. CDR1 and CDR2 from the germline V gene are GTSNPN and SVGIG (reference sequence). This CDR3 is CAWSIPRGTGNQPQHF. Here the CDR3 DNA reads TGTGCCTGGAGCATCCCAAGAGGGACAGGCAATCAGCCCCAGCATTTT.

This chain joins TRBV18 and TRBJ1-2; D is unresolved. With 3 bases removed from V and 5 bases from J, the gap between germline ends came to 10 bases. Germline V gives CDR1 KGHSH, CDR2 LQKENI. This CDR3 region has 13 residues. The chain's CDR3 is CASSPGREYGYTF. In DNA, the CDR3 is TGTGCCAGCTCACCTGGGCGGGAATATGGCTACACCTTC.

The chain uses TRBV9 and TRBJ2-3, with TRBD2 matching 9 bases. Germline V gene sequence: CDR1 SGDLS, CDR2 YYNGEE. The CDR3 has 14 amino acids. The junction had 2 bases not matched to a gene; V was cut back by 0 bases and J by 6 bases. CDR3 residues: CASSVATSGDTQYF. The CDR3 DNA reads TGTGCCAGCAGCGTAGCTACTAGCGGGGATACGCAGTATTTT.

This clone was seen once. This chain connects TRBV19 to TRBJ2-3, with 8 nucleotides matching TRBD1. The CDR3 is 15 residues long. Germline trimming cut 4 bases from V and 3 bases from J; bases unmatched to any gene: 6. In germline, CDR1 is LNHDA, CDR2 SQIVND (reference sequence). CDR3 DNA: TGTGCCAGTAGTAGGGGACAGGAGCGGACAGATACGCAGTATTTT. Translated: CASSRGQERTDTQYF. Based on the CDR3 plus reference TRBV19 and TRBJ2-3, the full variable domain is DGGITQSPKYLFRKEGQNVTLSCEQNLNHDAMYWYRQDPGQGLRLIYYSQIVNDFQKGDIAEGYSVSREKKESFPLTVTSAQKNPTAFYLCASSRGQERTDTQYFGPGTRLTVL.

V is TRBV6-1 and J is TRBJ2-7; the match to TRBD2 covers 7 bases. Germline V gene sequence: CDR1 MNHNS, CDR2 SASEGT. CDR3 size: 15 residues. V trimming: 6 bases; J trimming: 0 bases; junction bases outside the gene matches: 8. CDR3 in amino acids: CASSPRAGVSYEQYF. The CDR3 DNA reads as TGTGCCAGCAGCCCCCGGGCGGGAGTCTCCTACGAGCAGTACTTC.